This TCR beta chain stems from a study of cytomegalovirus exposure and HLA in healthy donors. Vbeta (60) and Jbeta (13) primers were used in the PCR. TCRdb keeps only in-frame clones here, not all; method: immunoSEQ multiplex PCR. The data hold some 120,000 clones, with 85% to 90% observed a single time. This CDR3 contains 14 residues. Trimming removed 4 bases from V and 2 bases from J; junction bases left unmatched: 3. Germline lookup yields CDR1 SGDLS and CDR2 YYNGEE. The receptor comes from a woman aged 30 to 39 in good health and CMV-seropositive. The chain has TRBV9 and TRBJ1-3; TRBD1 agrees at 7 bases. The source material was PBMCs. CDR3 residues: CASSLGTAGNTIYF. In nucleotides, the CDR3 is TGTGCCAGCAGCCTAGGGACAGCTGGAAACACCATATATTTT.